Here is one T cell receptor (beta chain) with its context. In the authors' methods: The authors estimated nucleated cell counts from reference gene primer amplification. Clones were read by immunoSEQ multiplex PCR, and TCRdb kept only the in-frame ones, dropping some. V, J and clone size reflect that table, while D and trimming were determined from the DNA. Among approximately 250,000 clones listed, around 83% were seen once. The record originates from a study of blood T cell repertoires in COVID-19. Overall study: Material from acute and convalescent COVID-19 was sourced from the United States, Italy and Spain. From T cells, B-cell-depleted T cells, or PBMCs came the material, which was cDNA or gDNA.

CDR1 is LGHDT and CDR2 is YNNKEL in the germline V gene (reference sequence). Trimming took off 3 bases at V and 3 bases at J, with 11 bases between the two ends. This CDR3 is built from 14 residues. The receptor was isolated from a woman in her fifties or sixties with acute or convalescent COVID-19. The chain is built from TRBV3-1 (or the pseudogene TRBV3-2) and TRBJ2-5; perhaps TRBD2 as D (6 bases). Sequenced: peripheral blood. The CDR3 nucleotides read TGTGCCAGCAGCCATAAGACTAGGGAAGAGACCCAGTACTTC. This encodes CASSHKTREETQYF.